These 22 T cell receptor beta chains share one sample of origin, sequenced in a study of control samples from healthy donors and cancer patients. Generated by immunoSEQ multiplex PCR, the TCRdb table keeps only in-frame clones and is missing some. The table includes more than 80,000 clones, approximately 95% detected once. The specimen was blood. The receptors here all came from a young man in good health.

The rearrangement uses TRBV2 and TRBJ1-4; tentatively, D is TRBD1 (5 bases). Trimming shortened V by 1 base and J by 11 bases, and 14 bases separated the two germline ends. Looked up from germline, CDR1 is SNHLY and CDR2 is FYNNEI. The CDR3 is made up of 14 amino acids. CDR3 residues: CASSEGAGANKLFF. In DNA form, the CDR3 reads TGTGCCAGCAGTGAAGGGGCTGGGGCAAACAAACTGTTTTTT. The entire variable domain, with the rest obtained from reference TRBV2 and TRBJ1-4, is as follows: EPEVTQTPSHQVTQMGQEVILRCVPISNHLYFYWYRQILGQKVEFLVSFYNNEISEKSEIFDDQFSVERPDGSNFTLKIRSTKLEDSAMYFCASSEGAGANKLFFGSGTQLSVL.

The V call is TRBV4-1, the J call TRBJ2-7; 7 bases fit TRBD2. V lost 6 bases, J lost 3 bases, and 5 bases stayed unmatched. The CDR3 is made up of 13 amino acids. Germline CDR1 and CDR2: MGHRA and YSYEKL. The CDR3 DNA is TGCGCCAGCAGGCAAACGGGGGGCTACGAGCAGTACTTC. Its protein is CASRQTGGYEQYF.

This clone was detected many times. This chain uses TRBV11-3 with TRBJ2-3; D not resolved. Germline V lookup: CDR1 SGHNT, CDR2 YENEEA. V was trimmed by 3 bases and J by 2 bases, leaving 9 bases between them. The CDR3 contains 14 residues. CDR3 nucleotide sequence: TGTGCCAGCAGCTTGTATGGTGTCACAGATACGCAGTATTTT. Translation gives CASSLYGVTDTQYF.

The CDR3 coding sequence is TGTGCCAGCAGCCAAGATTTTCCGACACCGAGCAATCAGCCCCAGCATTTT. Its translation: CASSQDFPTPSNQPQHF. The chain is built from TRBV3-1 (or the pseudogene TRBV3-2) and TRBJ1-5; D is uncertain. Germline-derived CDR1 and CDR2 are LGHDT and YNNKEL (reference sequence). V lost 0 bases and J 1 base, leaving 13 bases between the germline ends. This CDR3 region has 17 residues.

The CDR3 reads CASSAGLRETQYF. The DNA of the CDR3 is TGTGCCAGTTCCGCGGGGCTTAGGGAGACCCAGTACTTC. This sequence joins TRBV19 and TRBJ2-5, with D possibly TRBD2 on 6 matching bases. The CDR3 totals 13 residues. Germline CDR1 LNHDA, CDR2 SQIVND (reference sequence). V lost 8 bases, J lost 5 bases, and 15 bases lay in between.

This clone was seen only once. The chain uses TRBV7-2 and TRBJ1-2; 11 bases line up with TRBD1. The germline V gene encodes CDR1 SGHTA and CDR2 FQGNSA. With V trimmed by 3 bases and J by 4 bases, 4 bases remained unmatched. The CDR3 has 15 amino acids. Here the CDR3 reads CASSFGTGGVYGYTF. The CDR3 nucleotides read TGTGCCAGCAGCTTCGGGACAGGGGGAGTCTATGGCTACACCTTC.

This chain uses TRBV6-1 with TRBJ2-6; D is possibly TRBD1 (6 bases). The V and J ends lost 1 base and 4 bases respectively, with 14 bases between them. This CDR3 region has 17 residues. Germline CDR1 is MNHNS and CDR2 is SASEGT. The CDR3 region is CASSEGTTGSGANVLTF. In DNA form, the CDR3 reads TGTGCCAGCAGTGAAGGGACAACAGGGTCGGGGGCCAACGTCCTGACTTTC.

This clone was observed once. The rearrangement joins TRBV20-1 to TRBJ2-2; D is undetermined. CDR3 size: 11 residues. Germline V gene sequence: CDR1 DFQATT, CDR2 SNEGSKA (reference sequence). V lost 0 bases and J 7 bases, leaving 3 bases between the germline ends. The DNA of the CDR3 is TGCAGTGCTAGAGATGTCGGGGAGCTGTTTTTT. This codes for CSARDVGELFF.

The chain links TRBV27 to TRBJ1-1, with D uncertain. Germline values: CDR1 MNHEY, CDR2 SMNVEV (reference sequence). The CDR3 has 15 amino acids. Trimming shortened V by 0 bases and J by 5 bases, and 13 bases separated the two germline ends. The CDR3 DNA is TGTGCCAGCAGTTTATCGATGTTTCGGGGAACTGAAGCTTTCTTT. It codes for CASSLSMFRGTEAFF.

The sample holds a few counts of this clone. The rearrangement links TRBV11-3 to TRBJ2-1, with 11 positions matching TRBD1. This CDR3 is 13 amino acids long. Germline lookup yields CDR1 SGHNT and CDR2 YENEEA. Losses at the gene ends were 7 bases for V and 9 bases for J; bases not matched to a gene: 5. CDR3 sequence (DNA): TGTGCCAGCACGGGACAGGGGGTCAGTGAGCAGTTCTTC. Amino acid sequence: CASTGQGVSEQFF.

This chain connects TRBV4-3 to TRBJ1-3; tentatively, D is TRBD1 (6 bases). The CDR3 loop spans 13 amino acids. Germline V gene sequence: CDR1 LGHNA, CDR2 YSLEER. V gave up 3 bases and J gave up 11 bases, with 14 bases separating them. The CDR3 sequence is CASSQNQGLAIYF. DNA for the CDR3: TGCGCCAGCAGCCAGAACCAGGGGCTCGCCATATATTTT.

The chain joins TRBV7-9 to TRBJ1-3, with 7 bases aligning to TRBD1. V lost 0 bases to trimming and J lost 3 bases; unmatched junction nucleotides: 8. Germline V CDR1 and CDR2: SEHNR, FQNEAQ (reference sequence). The CDR3 extends over 17 amino acids. This CDR3 is CASSLARQGPNGNTIYF. CDR3 DNA sequence: TGTGCCAGCAGCTTAGCCCGACAGGGCCCGAATGGAAACACCATATATTTT.

This clone appeared once. The V and J genes are TRBV6-2 or TRBV6-3 and TRBJ2-7; TRBD1 agrees at 7 bases. The germline V gene encodes CDR1 MNHEY and CDR2 SVGEGT. The V gene end was trimmed by 5 bases and the J gene end by 0 bases; junction bases not matched to a gene: 4. CDR3 size: 14 residues. The CDR3 spells CASSVRDSSYEQYF. As DNA, the CDR3 is TGTGCCAGCAGTGTCCGGGACAGCTCCTACGAGCAGTACTTC.

The CDR3 loop reads CAWSVRTDEAFF. The CDR3 DNA reads as TGTGCCTGGAGTGTACGTACAGATGAAGCTTTCTTT. J is TRBJ1-1 and V is TRBV30; D not resolved. The CDR3 sequence is 12 residues long. V lost 0 bases to trimming and J lost 7 bases, with 9 bases between them. The V gene's germline CDR1 is GTSNPN and CDR2 SVGIG (reference sequence).

The chain carries TRBV6-6 and TRBJ1-1, with D hard to call. The CDR3 is made up of 13 amino acids. From germline, CDR1 is MNHNY and CDR2 SVGAGI (reference sequence). V was trimmed by 2 bases and J by 8 bases, leaving 12 bases between them. The CDR3 sequence is CASSYEDGPEAFF. The CDR3 DNA sequence: TGTGCCAGCAGTTACGAGGACGGACCAGAAGCTTTCTTT.

The J gene is TRBJ1-1, the V gene TRBV29-1; no definite D call. The CDR3 is 11 amino acids. The germline V and J ends were trimmed by 4 bases and 8 bases, with 11 bases remaining between them. Germline V gene sequence: CDR1 SQVTM, CDR2 ANQGSEA. CDR3 region: CSVVPLREAFF. The CDR3 region has the DNA TGCAGCGTTGTCCCCCTCCGAGAAGCTTTCTTT.

V is TRBV2 and J is TRBJ2-7, with D perhaps matching TRBD2 (5 bases). Germline CDR1 and CDR2: SNHLY and FYNNEI. Between the trimmed V and J ends, which lost 6 bases and 5 bases, there was a span of 8 bases. This CDR3 has 11 residues. For the CDR3, the DNA is TGTGCCAGCAGGGAGGCAAACGAGCAGTACTTC. It specifies CASREANEQYF.

V usage is TRBV2 and J usage is TRBJ1-2; weak D call: TRBD1 (5 bases). Trimming cost V 7 bases and J 8 bases, with 20 bases left between them. Germline values: CDR1 SNHLY, CDR2 FYNNEI. The CDR3 covers 14 residues. The CDR3 here is CASNRTPHTGGYTF. CDR3 nucleotides: TGTGCCAGCAATCGGACACCGCATACGGGAGGCTACACCTTC.

The chain combines TRBV7-9 with TRBJ1-1; D ambiguous. The V gene's germline CDR1 is SEHNR and CDR2 FQNEAQ (reference sequence). Trimming pared 4 bases from V and 9 bases from J, leaving 12 bases between. The CDR3 totals 12 residues. The CDR3 is CASSSFENKAFF. CDR3 bases: TGTGCCAGCAGCTCGTTCGAAAATAAAGCTTTCTTT.

The genes are TRBV6-5 and TRBJ2-3; 8 nucleotides agree with TRBD2. CDR1 MNHEY and CDR2 SVGAGI come from the germline V gene. V trimming: 0 bases; J trimming: 6 bases; junction bases outside the gene matches: 5. This CDR3 contains 15 residues. DNA of the CDR3: TGTGCCAGCAGTTACTCTGTAGCGGGAAAGGATACGCAGTATTTT. Translated, it gives CASSYSVAGKDTQYF.

This clone occurred once. V gene TRBV12-3 or TRBV12-4 combines with J gene TRBJ2-3, with D perhaps matching TRBD1 or TRBD2 (5 bases each). This CDR3 region has 12 residues. The CDR3 loop reads CAAGRGTDTQYF. CDR3 nucleotide sequence: TGTGCGGCAGGGCGGGGCACAGATACGCAGTATTTT.

This clone has just one count. V gene TRBV6-5 combines with J gene TRBJ1-3; D is unresolved. Trimming stripped 6 bases from V and 4 bases from J, with 13 bases between. Germline V gene sequence: CDR1 MNHEY, CDR2 SVGAGI. The CDR3 totals 14 residues. CDR3 region: CASSPSLNGNTIYF. CDR3 bases: TGTGCCAGCAGCCCCAGTTTAAACGGAAACACCATATATTTT.